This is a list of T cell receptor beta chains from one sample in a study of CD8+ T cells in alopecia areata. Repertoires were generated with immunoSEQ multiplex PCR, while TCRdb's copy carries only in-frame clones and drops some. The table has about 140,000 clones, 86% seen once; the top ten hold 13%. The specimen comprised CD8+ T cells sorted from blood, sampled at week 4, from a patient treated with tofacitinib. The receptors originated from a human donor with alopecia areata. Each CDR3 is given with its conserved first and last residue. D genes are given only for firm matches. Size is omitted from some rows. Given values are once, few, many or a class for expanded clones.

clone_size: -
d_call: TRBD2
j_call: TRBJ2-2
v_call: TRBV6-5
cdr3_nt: TGTGCCAGCCAATTAGCGGGAGGGAGCACCGGGGAGCTGTTTTTT
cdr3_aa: CASQLAGGSTGELFF

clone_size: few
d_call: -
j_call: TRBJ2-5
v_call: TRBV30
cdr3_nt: TGTGCCTGGAGTTATGGGCAGGAGACCCAGTACTTC
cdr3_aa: CAWSYGQETQYF

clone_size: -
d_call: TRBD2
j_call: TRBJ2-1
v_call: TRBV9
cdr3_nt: TGTGCCAGCAGCCCGAGCGGGACTAACTACAATGAGCAGTTCTTC
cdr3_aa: CASSPSGTNYNEQFF

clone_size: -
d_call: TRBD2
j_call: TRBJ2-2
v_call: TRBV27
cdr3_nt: TGTGCCAGCAGCCGGGTGGGAGGGGCGCTGTTTTTT
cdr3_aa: CASSRVGGALFF

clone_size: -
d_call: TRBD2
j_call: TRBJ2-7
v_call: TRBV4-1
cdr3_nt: TGCGCCAGCAGCCAAGAACGGACTAGCGGGCACTACGAGCAGTACTTC
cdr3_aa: CASSQERTSGHYEQYF

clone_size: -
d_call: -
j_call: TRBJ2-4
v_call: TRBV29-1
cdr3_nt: TGCAGCGCCATATCGGCCAAAAACATTCAGTACTTC
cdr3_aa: CSAISAKNIQYF

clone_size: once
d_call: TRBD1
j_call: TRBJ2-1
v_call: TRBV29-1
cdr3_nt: TGCAGCGCCCGAGGGGGCCCAAGTGATGAGCAGTTCTTC
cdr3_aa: CSARGGPSDEQFF

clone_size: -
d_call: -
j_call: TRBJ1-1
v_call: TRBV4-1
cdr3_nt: TGCGCCAGCAGCCAAGATCTGGAGGGGACTGAAGCTTTCTTT
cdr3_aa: CASSQDLEGTEAFF

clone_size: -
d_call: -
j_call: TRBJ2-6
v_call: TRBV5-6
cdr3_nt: TGTGCCAGCAGCTTCCTCGCGGGCACTTGGGCCAACGTCCTGACTTTC
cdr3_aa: CASSFLAGTWANVLTF

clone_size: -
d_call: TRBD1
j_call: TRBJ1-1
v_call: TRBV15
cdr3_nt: TGTGCCACCAGCAGAGATAAGGGGACAGTTCGTGAAGCTTTCTTT
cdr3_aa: CATSRDKGTVREAFF

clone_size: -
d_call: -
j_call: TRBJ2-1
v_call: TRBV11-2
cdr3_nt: TGTGCCAGCAGCTTAGATTTCTGGAGACCTAGCTCCTACAATGAGCAGTTCTTC
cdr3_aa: CASSLDFWRPSSYNEQFF

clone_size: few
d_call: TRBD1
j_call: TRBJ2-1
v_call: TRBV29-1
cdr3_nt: TGCAGCGGAACCGGGACAGGGAGCACCAATGAGCAGTTCTTC
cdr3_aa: CSGTGTGSTNEQFF

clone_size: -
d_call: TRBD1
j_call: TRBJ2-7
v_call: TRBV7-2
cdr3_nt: TGTGCCAGCAGCTTATGGCTACAGGGGAGCCACGAGCAGTACTTC
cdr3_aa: CASSLWLQGSHEQYF

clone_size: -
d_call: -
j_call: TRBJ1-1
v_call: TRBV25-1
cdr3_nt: TGTGCCAGCAGTGAATCCACGCTGGGCACTGAAGCTTTCTTT
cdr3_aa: CASSESTLGTEAFF

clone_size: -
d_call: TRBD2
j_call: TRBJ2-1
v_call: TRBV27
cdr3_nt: TGTGCCAGCAGTACCGCCCGTCGGGAGGGACGATACAATGAGCAGTTCTTC
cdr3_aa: CASSTARREGRYNEQFF

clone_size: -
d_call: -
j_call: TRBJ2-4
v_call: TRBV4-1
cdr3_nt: TGCGCCAGCAGCCAAGAACCGCGGACGGACATTCAGTACTTC
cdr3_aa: CASSQEPRTDIQYF

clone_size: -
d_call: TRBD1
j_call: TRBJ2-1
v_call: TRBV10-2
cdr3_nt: TGCGCCAGCAGTGAGGGGCAGGGGGTCGTCAATGAGCAGTTCTTC
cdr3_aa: CASSEGQGVVNEQFF

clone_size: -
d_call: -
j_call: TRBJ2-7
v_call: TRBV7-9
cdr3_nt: TGTGCCAGCAGCATTGACGAGGGAGTACTGGTAAGCGAGCAGTACTTC
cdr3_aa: CASSIDEGVLVSEQYF

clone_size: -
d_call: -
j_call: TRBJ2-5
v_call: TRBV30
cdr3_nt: TGTGCCTGGAGCCAGCTCTCCCGACAAGAGACCCAGTACTTC
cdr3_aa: CAWSQLSRQETQYF

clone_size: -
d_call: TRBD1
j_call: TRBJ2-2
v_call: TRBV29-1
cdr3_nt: TGCAGCGTCCGGACAGGGAGGAACACCGGGGAGCTGTTTTTT
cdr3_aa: CSVRTGRNTGELFF

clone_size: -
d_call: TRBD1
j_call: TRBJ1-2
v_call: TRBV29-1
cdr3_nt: TGCAGCGTTCAAACAGGGGGCGCATCGTATGGCTACACCTTC
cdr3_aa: CSVQTGGASYGYTF

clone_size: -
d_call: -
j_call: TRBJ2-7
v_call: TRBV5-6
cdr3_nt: TGTGCCAGCAGCTTGGCCCAGGGGGGCCCCTACGAGCAGTACTTC
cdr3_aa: CASSLAQGGPYEQYF

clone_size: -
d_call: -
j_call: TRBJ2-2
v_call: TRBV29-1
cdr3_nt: TGCAGCGTTTTACCGGGACGAAGTGGTTTGGGGGAGCTGTTTTTT
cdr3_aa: CSVLPGRSGLGELFF

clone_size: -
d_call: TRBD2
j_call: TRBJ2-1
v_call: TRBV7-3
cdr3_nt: TGTGCCAGCAGCCCCGGGACTAGCGGGAGCGATGAGCAGTTCTTC
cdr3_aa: CASSPGTSGSDEQFF